This entry lists 11 T cell receptor beta chains sequenced from one sample in a study of PD-L1 blockade in urothelial cancer. As to time point: peripheral blood 6 weeks after treatment start. Only in-frame clones appear in the TCRdb table, and some are missing; sequencing was by immunoSEQ multiplex PCR. The sample has 100,000 to 150,000 clones, roughly 82% seen once; the top ten hold 2% to 3%. Sequenced material: PBMCs, taken around atezolizumab (anti-PD-L1) treatment. These receptors all stem from a man aged 50 to 59 with urothelial cancer.

The V gene is TRBV6-6, the J gene TRBJ2-7; 12 nucleotides line up with TRBD2. Germline assignment: CDR1 MNHNY and CDR2 SVGAGI (reference sequence). This CDR3 comprises 15 residues. V was pared by 6 bases and J by 2 bases, with 5 bases of the junction left unmatched. For the CDR3, the DNA is TGTGCCAGCAGACCGGGACTAGCGGGTGCCTACGAGCAGTACTTC. Protein product: CASRPGLAGAYEQYF.

The chain employs TRBV11-2 and TRBJ2-5; 8 nucleotides line up with TRBD2. Trimming removed 3 bases from V and 4 bases from J; junction bases left unmatched: 7. The CDR3 has 15 residues. The germline CDR1 and CDR2 sequences are SGHAT and FQNNGV. CDR3 DNA: TGTGCCAGCAGCTTGACCGGACTAGCAGGAGAGACCCAGTACTTC. Translating gives CASSLTGLAGETQYF.

The genes are TRBV9 and TRBJ2-3, with a possible D match to TRBD2 (7 bases). From germline, CDR1 is SGDLS and CDR2 YYNGEE. The length of the CDR3 is 17 residues. Trimming pared 4 bases from V and 1 base from J, leaving 19 bases between. The CDR3 coding sequence is TGTGCCAGCAGCCCTCAACCTGGGGGGGCTGGCACAGATACGCAGTATTTT. It specifies CASSPQPGGAGTDTQYF.

This sequence joins TRBV28 and TRBJ2-4, with D maybe TRBD2 (6 bases). The CDR3 consists of 14 residues. From germline, CDR1 is MDHEN and CDR2 SYDVKM. Trimming stripped 5 bases from V and 0 bases from J, with 8 bases between. For the CDR3, the DNA is TGTGCCAGCAGTATGGGGGGAGCCAAAAACATTCAGTACTTC. This gives the protein CASSMGGAKNIQYF.

The chain is built from TRBV11-2 and TRBJ2-7, with D unclear. CDR3 size: 15 residues. Germline loops: CDR1 SGHAT, CDR2 FQNNGV. V lost 0 bases and J lost 3, with 12 bases in between. Here the CDR3 reads CASSLELGSSYEQYF. The DNA of the CDR3 is TGTGCCAGCAGCTTAGAGTTGGGCTCGAGCTACGAGCAGTACTTC.

The chain links TRBV30 to TRBJ1-1; D is ambiguous. This CDR3 spans 13 amino acids. Germline V lookup: CDR1 GTSNPN, CDR2 SVGIG (reference sequence). Trimming shortened V by 0 bases and J by 1 base, and 6 bases separated the two germline ends. Here the CDR3 reads CAWSVFRNTEAFF. CDR3 sequence (DNA): TGTGCCTGGAGTGTATTCAGGAACACTGAAGCTTTCTTT.

Concerning this clone itself: Other DNA sequences in the sample encode the same CDR3. V gene TRBV19 combines with J gene TRBJ2-5, with TRBD1 matching 9 bases. Germline assignment: CDR1 LNHDA and CDR2 SQIVND (reference sequence). The CDR3 is 15 amino acids. After removal of 3 bases from V and 4 bases from J, the junction contained 6 bases not matched to a gene. The CDR3 region has the DNA TGTGCCAGTAGTATCGGAACAGGGGGCTTAGAGACCCAGTACTTC. This translates into CASSIGTGGLETQYF.

This clone was picked up a small number of times. This chain joins TRBV2 and TRBJ1-2; perhaps TRBD1 as D (6 bases). Trimming took 7 bases from V and 8 from J, leaving 23 bases between them. The germline V gene encodes CDR1 SNHLY and CDR2 FYNNEI. There are 15 residues in the CDR3. CDR3 region: CASTLVQGGALGYTF. The CDR3 region has the DNA TGTGCCAGCACTCTCGTACAGGGTGGGGCCCTAGGCTACACCTTC.

This clone was seen only once. The chain uses TRBV5-1 and TRBJ2-7, with 14 bases identical to TRBD2. Germline V gene lookup returns CDR1 SGHRS and CDR2 YFSETQ. V gave up 4 bases and J gave up 3 bases; unmatched junction bases: 9. This CDR3 has 17 amino acids. The CDR3 here is CASSTLTSGRALYEQYF. The CDR3, as DNA: TGCGCCAGCAGCACCCTGACTAGCGGGAGGGCCCTCTACGAGCAGTACTTC.

This clone was seen just once. The rearrangement uses TRBV6-6 and TRBJ1-3; D is undetermined. The V end lost 5 bases, the J end lost 3 bases, and 14 bases lay between the germline ends. The CDR3 is 15 amino acids. Germline values: CDR1 MNHNY, CDR2 SVGAGI (reference sequence). CDR3 sequence: CASSETEPIGNTIYF. CDR3 DNA: TGTGCCAGCAGTGAGACGGAGCCCATTGGAAACACCATATATTTT.

The chain has TRBV19 and TRBJ2-1; 10 bases are shared with TRBD2. V lost 3 bases, J lost 9 bases, and 14 bases stayed unmatched. CDR1 and CDR2 from the germline V gene are LNHDA and SQIVND (reference sequence). The CDR3 runs to 17 residues. The CDR3 here is CASSIRRRTSGLFEQFF. The CDR3 DNA reads as TGTGCCAGTAGTATTCGTCGGCGGACTAGCGGTCTCTTTGAGCAGTTCTTC.